Listed below are T cell receptor beta chains from one sample, sequenced in a study of identical twins. TCRdb re-called the 5' RACE reads through MiXCR, storing one row per CDR3 protein. The profile covers 550,000 to 800,000 distinct CDR3 sequences, with about 7.6% appearing a single time and 1.6% taken by the ten largest. A further study also used this sample, focusing on yellow fever vaccine responses in identical twins.

The specimen was PBMCs. These receptors came from a woman aged 18-29 years in good health. The CDR3 runs from the conserved cysteine through the conserved F or W. D genes are given only for firm matches. Where a row states a size, it is once, few, many or the class of an expanded clone; other rows omit it.

v_call	d_call	clone_size	j_call	cdr3_aa	cdr3_nt
TRBV20-1	TRBD2	NA	TRBJ2-1	CSARVGSGEYNEQFF	TGCAGTGCTAGAGTTGGTAGCGGGGAATACAATGAGCAGTTCTTC
TRBV6-5	NA	NA	TRBJ1-5	CASSYRGASNQPQHF	TGTGCCAGCAGTTACCGGGGGGCTAGCAATCAGCCCCAGCATTTT
TRBV7-2	NA	many	TRBJ2-2	CASIGGRTGELFF	TGTGCCAGCATCGGGGGGCGGACCGGGGAGCTGTTTTTT
TRBV5-1	TRBD2	few	TRBJ2-1	CASSLALAGGGNEQFF	TGCGCCAGCAGCTTGGCGCTAGCGGGAGGAGGGAATGAGCAGTTCTTC
TRBV11-2	TRBD2	NA	TRBJ2-7	CASSFIAGLYEQYF	TGTGCCAGCAGCTTTATCGCGGGACTATACGAGCAGTACTTC
TRBV28	NA	NA	TRBJ2-6	CASSRGPGRTWANVLTF	TGTGCCAGCAGCCGTGGGCCCGGGAGAACTTGGGCCAACGTCCTGACTTTC
TRBV7-9	NA	many	TRBJ2-1	CASSPSSAWGNEQFF	TGTGCCAGCAGCCCCTCTAGTGCGTGGGGCAATGAGCAGTTCTTC
TRBV9	NA	few	TRBJ2-4	CASSPHSPAKNIQYF	TGTGCCAGCAGCCCCCACTCCCCAGCCAAAAACATTCAGTACTTC
TRBV10-3	TRBD1	NA	TRBJ2-1	CAIGTGYDEQFF	TGTGCCATCGGGACAGGGTACGATGAGCAGTTCTTC
TRBV5-1	NA	NA	TRBJ2-7	CASGDNYEQYF	TGCGCCAGCGGGGACAACTACGAGCAGTACTTC
TRBV15	TRBD1	NA	TRBJ2-6	CATKDRVGSGANVLTF	TGTGCCACCAAGGACAGGGTAGGGTCTGGGGCCAACGTCCTGACTTTC
TRBV27	NA	NA	TRBJ2-5	CASRREVTSIRETQYF	TGTGCCAGCCGCCGAGAGGTAACTTCGATAAGGGAGACCCAGTACTTC
TRBV7-3	TRBD2	few	TRBJ2-1	CASSLGFLAGGPRNEQFF	TGTGCCAGCAGCTTAGGATTCTTAGCGGGAGGGCCGCGGAATGAGCAGTTCTTC
TRBV6-1	TRBD1	NA	TRBJ1-5	CASRLQGAGNQPQHF	TGTGCCAGCAGGCTACAGGGGGCTGGCAATCAGCCCCAGCATTTT
TRBV27	NA	few	TRBJ2-1	CATARVTYNEQFF	TGTGCCACCGCCAGGGTCACCTACAATGAGCAGTTCTTC
TRBV10-3	NA	many	TRBJ2-3	CAISESLEGYDTQYF	TGTGCCATCAGTGAGTCCTTAGAAGGGTACGATACGCAGTATTTT
TRBV7-3	TRBD1	NA	TRBJ2-6	CASSLRARDRVPSGANVLTF	TGTGCCAGCAGCTTAAGGGCACGGGACAGGGTACCCTCTGGGGCCAACGTCCTGACTTTC
TRBV3-1	NA	many	TRBJ2-1	CASSHGIGDLVYNEQFF	TGTGCCAGCAGCCATGGGATAGGGGACCTCGTCTACAATGAGCAGTTCTTC
TRBV10-3	NA	many	TRBJ2-5	CAISEWATAETQYF	TGTGCCATCAGTGAGTGGGCTACAGCAGAGACCCAGTACTTC
TRBV6-5	NA	few	TRBJ2-1	CASSYSLGYDEQFF	TGTGCCAGCAGTTACAGCCTAGGATACGATGAGCAGTTCTTC
TRBV20-1	NA	NA	TRBJ2-3	CSAGAPLGQYF	TGCAGTGCAGGGGCCCCATTGGGGCAGTATTTT
TRBV4-1	TRBD2	few	TRBJ2-2	CASSQGSGGAGFGELFF	TGCGCCAGCAGCCAGGGTAGCGGGGGGGCCGGTTTCGGGGAGCTGTTTTTT
TRBV7-9	NA	few	TRBJ1-1	CASSDGGKRSEAFF	TGTGCCAGCAGCGACGGGGGCAAGAGGTCTGAAGCTTTCTTT
TRBV15	NA	many	TRBJ2-1	CATSTGVGNYNEQFF	TGTGCCACCAGCACCGGGGTGGGGAACTACAATGAGCAGTTCTTC
TRBV7-8	TRBD2	NA	TRBJ2-3	CASRLAGGGSTDTQYF	TGTGCCAGCAGGCTAGCGGGAGGAGGGAGCACAGATACGCAGTATTTT
TRBV4-2	TRBD2	few	TRBJ2-7	CASSQELAGVSYEQYF	TGTGCCAGCAGCCAAGAGTTGGCGGGAGTATCCTACGAGCAGTACTTC
TRBV28	NA	many	TRBJ2-7	CASMVGPTGEQYF	TGTGCCAGCATGGTGGGTCCTACAGGCGAGCAGTACTTC
TRBV10-3	NA	many	TRBJ2-5	CAISENSRESTQYF	TGTGCCATCAGTGAAAACTCACGGGAGTCGACCCAGTACTTC
TRBV5-1	TRBD2	few	TRBJ2-7	CASSNTSGGVSYEQYF	TGCGCCAGCAGCAATACTAGCGGGGGGGTTTCCTACGAGCAGTACTTC
TRBV5-6	TRBD1	many	TRBJ2-1	CASRRGTGIFYEQFF	TGTGCCAGCAGGAGGGGGACAGGGATTTTCTATGAGCAGTTCTTC
TRBV24-1	NA	few	TRBJ2-2	CATSEGADPGELFF	TGTGCCACCAGTGAGGGGGCGGACCCCGGGGAGCTGTTTTTT
TRBV20-1	NA	NA	TRBJ1-2	CSARDHHRDYGYTF	TGCAGTGCTAGAGATCATCATAGGGACTATGGCTACACCTTC
TRBV6-1	TRBD1	many	TRBJ1-2	CASSPGQGWYYGYTF	TGTGCCAGCAGTCCCGGACAGGGCTGGTACTATGGCTACACCTTC
TRBV5-1	NA	few	TRBJ1-2	CASSLSSVATNYGYTF	TGCGCCAGCAGCTTGAGTTCCGTGGCGACTAACTATGGCTACACCTTC
TRBV5-1	NA	few	TRBJ2-1	CASSLLPDSNEQFF	TGCGCCAGCAGCTTGTTACCCGACTCAAATGAGCAGTTCTTC
TRBV7-6	NA	NA	TRBJ2-3	CASSFAGFADTQYF	TGTGCCAGCAGCTTTGCGGGATTTGCAGATACGCAGTATTTT
TRBV13	NA	NA	TRBJ2-7	CASSQGKSSYEQYF	TGTGCCAGCAGCCAGGGGAAAAGCTCCTACGAGCAGTACTTC
TRBV7-9	NA	many	TRBJ1-2	CASSQTINGYTF	TGTGCCAGCAGCCAGACAATTAATGGCTACACCTTC
TRBV10-3	NA	few	TRBJ2-2	CAIGRGNTGELFF	TGTGCCATTGGGCGGGGGAACACCGGGGAGCTGTTTTTT
TRBV12-3/TRBV12-4	TRBD2	many	TRBJ2-7	CASSLLAGETNYEQYF	TGTGCCAGCAGTTTACTAGCGGGGGAGACAAACTACGAGCAGTACTTC
TRBV7-9	TRBD2	NA	TRBJ2-1	CASSLAPGRGAYNEQFF	TGTGCCAGCAGCTTAGCGCCGGGGCGGGGGGCCTACAATGAGCAGTTCTTC
TRBV9	NA	many	TRBJ2-3	CASSLIGEDTQYF	TGTGCCAGCAGCTTAATTGGGGAAGATACGCAGTATTTT
TRBV7-2	TRBD1	NA	TRBJ2-5	CASSLVLFRTGKETQYF	TGTGCCAGCAGCTTAGTATTATTCAGGACAGGGAAAGAGACCCAGTACTTC
TRBV20-1	TRBD1	many	TRBJ1-1	CSVSKGANTEAFF	TGCAGTGTTAGCAAGGGGGCGAACACTGAAGCTTTCTTT
TRBV4-1	NA	few	TRBJ2-5	CASSQDLGGRETQYF	TGCGCCAGCAGCCAAGATCTGGGGGGGCGGGAGACCCAGTACTTC
TRBV12-3/TRBV12-4	NA	NA	TRBJ2-7	CASSPDYLGGEQYF	TGTGCCAGCAGTCCAGACTACCTTGGGGGCGAGCAGTACTTC
TRBV5-1	NA	NA	TRBJ2-3	CASTQGPLMDTQYF	TGCGCCAGCACACAGGGACCTTTGATGGATACGCAGTATTTT
TRBV29-1	TRBD1	many	TRBJ2-7	CSVAQGAYEQYF	TGCAGCGTTGCTCAGGGGGCCTACGAGCAGTACTTC
TRBV10-3	NA	few	TRBJ2-3	CAIRGALGTDTQYF	TGTGCCATCAGGGGCGCTTTAGGCACAGATACGCAGTATTTT
TRBV12-3/TRBV12-4	TRBD2	few	TRBJ2-1	CASSGLAGGVGGYNEQFF	TGTGCCAGCAGTGGACTAGCGGGAGGGGTGGGTGGATACAATGAGCAGTTCTTC